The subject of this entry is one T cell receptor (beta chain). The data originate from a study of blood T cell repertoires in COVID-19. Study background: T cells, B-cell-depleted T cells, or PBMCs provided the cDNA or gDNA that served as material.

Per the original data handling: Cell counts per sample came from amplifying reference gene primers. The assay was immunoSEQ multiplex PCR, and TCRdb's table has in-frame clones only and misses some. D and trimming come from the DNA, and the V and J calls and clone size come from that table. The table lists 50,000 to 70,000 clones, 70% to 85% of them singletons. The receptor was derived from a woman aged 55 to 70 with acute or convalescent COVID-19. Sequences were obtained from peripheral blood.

This CDR3 is CASSLQGAVRGYTF. Here the CDR3 DNA reads TGTGCCAGCAGCTTGCAGGGGGCTGTAAGGGGCTACACCTTC. The rearrangement links TRBV13 to TRBJ1-2; TRBD1 aligns across 8 bases. The CDR3 covers 14 residues. Trimming at V came to 3 bases and at J to 8 bases, leaving 8 bases not matched to a gene. Germline CDR1 and CDR2: PRHDT and FYEKMQ (reference sequence). The complete variable domain, with remaining parts taken from reference TRBV13 and TRBJ1-2, reads AAGVIQSPRHLIKEKRETATLKCYPIPRHDTVYWYQQGPGQDPQFLISFYEKMQSDKGSIPDRFSAQQFSDYHSELNMSSLELGDSALYFCASSLQGAVRGYTFGSGTRLTVV.